This T cell receptor (beta chain) was found in a study of OX40 agonist ivuxolimab in advanced cancers. Study-wide background: Patients were given ivuxolimab, an antibody that agonizes OX40 (CD134). Of the participants, more than 35% had some prior anti-PD-1, anti-PD-L1 or anti-CTLA-4 therapy, which was allowed.

Only in-frame clones appear in the TCRdb table, and some are missing; sequencing was by immunoSEQ multiplex PCR. The sample lists about 56,000 clones, 82% seen once, with less than 4.5% in the top ten. CDR1 and CDR2 from the germline V gene are MNHNS and SASEGT. The CDR3 length is 13 residues. V lost 5 bases to trimming and J lost 7 bases, with 12 bases between them. This clone was detected only a few times. Peripheral blood came from all dose cohorts at three timepoints. The source is an adult with an advanced solid tumor such as melanoma, head and neck, liver or kidney cancer. Sample: CD4+ or CD8+ T cells sorted from blood, taken in a trial of the OX40 agonist ivuxolimab. The chain recombines TRBV6-1 with TRBJ1-3, with D perhaps TRBD1 (6 bases). The CDR3 DNA sequence: TGTGCCAGCAGTCAACGGACAGCTAACACCATATATTTT. Its translation is CASSQRTANTIYF.